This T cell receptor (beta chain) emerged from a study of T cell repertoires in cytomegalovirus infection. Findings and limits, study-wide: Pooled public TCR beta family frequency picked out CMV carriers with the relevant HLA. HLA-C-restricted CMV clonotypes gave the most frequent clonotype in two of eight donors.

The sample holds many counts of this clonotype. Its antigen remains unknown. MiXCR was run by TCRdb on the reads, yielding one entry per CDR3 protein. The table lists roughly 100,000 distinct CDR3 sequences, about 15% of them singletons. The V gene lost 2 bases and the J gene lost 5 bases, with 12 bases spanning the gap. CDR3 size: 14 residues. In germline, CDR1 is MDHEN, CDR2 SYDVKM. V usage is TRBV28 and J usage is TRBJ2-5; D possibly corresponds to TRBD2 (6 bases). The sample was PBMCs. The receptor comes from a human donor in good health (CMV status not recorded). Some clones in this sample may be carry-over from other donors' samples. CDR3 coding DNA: TGTGCCAGCAGTTTAATTGGGGGGTCGGAGACCCAGTACTTC. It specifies CASSLIGGSETQYF. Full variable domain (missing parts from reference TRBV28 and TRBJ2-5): DVKVTQSSRYLVKRTGEKVFLECVQDMDHENMFWYRQDPGLGLRLIYFSYDVKMKEKGDIPEGYSVSREKKERFSLILESASTNQTSMYLCASSLIGGSETQYFGPGTRLLVL.